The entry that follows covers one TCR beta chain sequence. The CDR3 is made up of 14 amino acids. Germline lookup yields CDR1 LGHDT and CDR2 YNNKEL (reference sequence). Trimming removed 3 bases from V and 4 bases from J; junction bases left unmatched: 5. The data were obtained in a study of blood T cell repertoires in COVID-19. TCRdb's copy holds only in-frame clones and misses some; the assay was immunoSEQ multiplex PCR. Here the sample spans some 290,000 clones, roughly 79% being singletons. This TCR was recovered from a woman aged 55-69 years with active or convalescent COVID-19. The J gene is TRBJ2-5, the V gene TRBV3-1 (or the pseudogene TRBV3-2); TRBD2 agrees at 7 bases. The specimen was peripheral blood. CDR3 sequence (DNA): TGTGCCAGCAGCCAGAGCGGGGCGGGAGAGACCCAGTACTTC. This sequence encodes CASSQSGAGETQYF.